Detailed here is one T cell receptor (beta chain). At one boundary the junction diverges from the germline segment, which might be a read error. Each CDR3 protein gets one entry after TCRdb re-called the 5' RACE reads with MiXCR. The sample contains tens of thousands of distinct CDR3 sequences, 25% to 35% of which appear only once. Germline-derived CDR1 and CDR2 are DFQATT and SNEGSKA (reference sequence). The CDR3 runs 11 residues. J is TRBJ2-3 and V is TRBV20-1; the D gene is possibly TRBD1 (5 bases). The sequence came from a female donor with breast cancer. The specimen was tumor-infiltrating memory CD4+ T cells sorted from the breast tumor. The subset denotes: memory CD4+ T cells, CD4+CD45RO+CD25-. The CDR3 DNA reads TGCAGTGCTAGCCACACAGGTACGCAGTATTTT. This encodes CSASHTGTQYF.